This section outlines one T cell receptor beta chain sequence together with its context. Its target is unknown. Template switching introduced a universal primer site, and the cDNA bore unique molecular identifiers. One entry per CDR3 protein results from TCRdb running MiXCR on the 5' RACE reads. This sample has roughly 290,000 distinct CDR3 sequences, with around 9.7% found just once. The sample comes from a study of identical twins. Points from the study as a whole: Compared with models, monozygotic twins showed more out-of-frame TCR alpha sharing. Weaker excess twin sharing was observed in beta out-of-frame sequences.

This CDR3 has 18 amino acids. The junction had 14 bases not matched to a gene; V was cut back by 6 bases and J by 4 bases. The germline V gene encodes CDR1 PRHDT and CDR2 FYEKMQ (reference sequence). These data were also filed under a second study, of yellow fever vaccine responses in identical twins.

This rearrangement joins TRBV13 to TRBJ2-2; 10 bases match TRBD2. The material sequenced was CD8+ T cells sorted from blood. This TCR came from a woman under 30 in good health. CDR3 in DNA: TGTGCCAGCAGGGGTTGGGCTAGCGGGAGTCGAGGCACCGGGGAGCTGTTTTTT. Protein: CASRGWASGSRGTGELFF.